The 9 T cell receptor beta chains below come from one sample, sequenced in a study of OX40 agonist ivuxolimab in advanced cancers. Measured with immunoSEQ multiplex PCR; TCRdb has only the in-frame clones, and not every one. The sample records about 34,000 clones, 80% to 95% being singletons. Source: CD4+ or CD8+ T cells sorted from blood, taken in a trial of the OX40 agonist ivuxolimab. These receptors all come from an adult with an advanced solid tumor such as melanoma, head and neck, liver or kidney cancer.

Here the CDR3 reads CSAPDPNTGELFF. The CDR3 DNA follows: TGCAGCGCCCCGGACCCGAACACCGGGGAGCTGTTTTTT. The rearrangement links TRBV29-1 to TRBJ2-2; D unclear. V shed 7 bases and J shed 0 bases, with 9 bases lying between them. CDR1 is SQVTM, CDR2 ANQGSEA, per germline. The CDR3 has 13 amino acids.

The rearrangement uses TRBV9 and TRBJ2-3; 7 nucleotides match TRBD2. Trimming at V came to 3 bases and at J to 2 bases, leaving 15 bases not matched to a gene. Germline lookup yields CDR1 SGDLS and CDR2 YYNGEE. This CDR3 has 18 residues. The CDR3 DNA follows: TGTGCCAGCAGCGCCGACCGCCGGGGCGGGGGTAACACAGATACGCAGTATTTT. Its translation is CASSADRRGGGNTDTQYF.

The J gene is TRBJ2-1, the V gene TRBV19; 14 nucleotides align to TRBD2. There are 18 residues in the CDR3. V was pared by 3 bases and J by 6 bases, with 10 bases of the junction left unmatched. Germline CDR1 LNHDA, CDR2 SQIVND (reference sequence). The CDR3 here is CASSIGLAGGHLPNEQFF. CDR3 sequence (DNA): TGTGCCAGTAGTATTGGACTAGCGGGAGGACACCTACCCAATGAGCAGTTCTTC.

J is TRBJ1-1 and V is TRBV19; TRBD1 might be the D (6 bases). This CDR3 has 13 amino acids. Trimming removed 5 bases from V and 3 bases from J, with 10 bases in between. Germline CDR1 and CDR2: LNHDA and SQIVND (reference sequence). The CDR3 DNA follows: TGTGCCAGTAGTTTGGACAGATACACTGAAGCTTTCTTT. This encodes CASSLDRYTEAFF.

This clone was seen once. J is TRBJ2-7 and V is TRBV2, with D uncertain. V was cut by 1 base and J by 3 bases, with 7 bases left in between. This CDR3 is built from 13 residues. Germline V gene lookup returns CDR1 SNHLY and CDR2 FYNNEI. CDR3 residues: CASSEDSVYEQYF. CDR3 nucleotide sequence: TGTGCCAGCAGTGAAGACAGCGTCTACGAGCAGTACTTC.

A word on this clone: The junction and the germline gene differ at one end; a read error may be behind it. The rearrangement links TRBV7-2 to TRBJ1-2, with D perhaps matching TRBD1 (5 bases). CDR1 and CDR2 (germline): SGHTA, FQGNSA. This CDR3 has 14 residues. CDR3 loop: CASSAGTTTYDYTF. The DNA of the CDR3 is TGTGCCAGCAGCGCCGGGACGACTACTTATGACTACACCTTC.

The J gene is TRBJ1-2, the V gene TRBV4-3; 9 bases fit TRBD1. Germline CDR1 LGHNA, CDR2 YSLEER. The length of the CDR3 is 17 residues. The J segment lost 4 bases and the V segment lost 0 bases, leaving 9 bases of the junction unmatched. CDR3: CASSQDTGQGFFYGYTF. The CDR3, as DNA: TGCGCCAGCAGCCAAGATACGGGACAGGGATTCTTCTATGGCTACACCTTC.

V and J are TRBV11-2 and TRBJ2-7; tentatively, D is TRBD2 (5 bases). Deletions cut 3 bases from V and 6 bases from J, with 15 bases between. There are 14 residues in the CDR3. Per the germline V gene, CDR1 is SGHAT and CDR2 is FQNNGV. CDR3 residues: CASSLDPREGEQYF. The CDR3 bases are TGTGCCAGCAGCTTGGACCCTCGTGAGGGCGAGCAGTACTTC.

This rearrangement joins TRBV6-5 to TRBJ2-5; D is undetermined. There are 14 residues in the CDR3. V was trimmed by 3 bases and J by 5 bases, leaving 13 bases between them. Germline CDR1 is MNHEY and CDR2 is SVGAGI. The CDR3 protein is CASSYRQSLETQYF. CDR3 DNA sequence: TGTGCCAGCAGTTATCGGCAGTCGCTGGAGACCCAGTACTTC.